This TCR beta chain came from a study of vaccination and CD4 T cells after COVID-19. Background on the study: Several convalescent cases were mild and one was severe, and all had been SARS-CoV-2 positive by nasal swab PCR.

For this clonotype: Its antigen is undetermined.

Cultured CD4+ T-cell DNA underwent Oncomine TCR Beta short-read sequencing. TCRdb called the PCR reads again in MiXCR, with one record for every CDR3 protein. The data show about 9,900 distinct CDR3 sequences, about half seen once. Treatment: approximately 10-day PBMC culture with coronavirus spike peptide pools or control peptides (ViraFEST assay). This TCR came from a human donor who had recovered from COVID-19. The sample was CD4+ T cells from blood, cultured in vitro.

In nucleotides, the CDR3 is TGTGCCAGCAGCCCGGATCGGGGGTGGGCAATCGAAGCTTTCTTT. It codes for CASSPDRGWAIEAFF. The chain recombines TRBV7-2 with TRBJ1-1, with D maybe TRBD1 (5 bases). In germline, CDR1 is SGHTA, CDR2 FQGNSA. This CDR3 comprises 15 residues. The V and J ends lost 5 bases and 8 bases respectively, with 21 bases between them.